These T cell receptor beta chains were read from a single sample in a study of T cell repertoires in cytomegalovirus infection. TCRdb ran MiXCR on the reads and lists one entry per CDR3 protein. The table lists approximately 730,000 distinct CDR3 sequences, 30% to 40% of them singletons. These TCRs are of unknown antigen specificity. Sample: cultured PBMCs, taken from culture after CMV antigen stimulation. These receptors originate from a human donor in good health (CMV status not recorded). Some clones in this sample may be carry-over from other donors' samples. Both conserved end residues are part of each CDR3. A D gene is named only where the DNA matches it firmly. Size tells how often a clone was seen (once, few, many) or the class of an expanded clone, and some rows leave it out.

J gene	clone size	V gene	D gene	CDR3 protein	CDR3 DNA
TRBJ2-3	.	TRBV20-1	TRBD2	CSAGRGLSLTDTQYF	TGCAGTGCTGGGCGGGGGTTGTCCCTCACAGATACGCAGTATTTT
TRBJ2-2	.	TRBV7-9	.	CASSLLPLNTGELFF	TGTGCCAGCAGCTTATTACCCCTGAACACCGGGGAGCTGTTTTTT
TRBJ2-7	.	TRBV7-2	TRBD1	CASSDRDRGFYEQYF	TGTGCCAGCAGCGACCGGGACAGGGGATTCTACGAGCAGTACTTC
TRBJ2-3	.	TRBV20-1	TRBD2	CSARTSGSADTQYF	TGCAGTGCCCGGACTAGCGGGAGCGCAGATACGCAGTATTTT
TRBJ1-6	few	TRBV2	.	CASRPTGSSPLHF	TGTGCCAGTAGACCGACGGGAAGTTCACCCCTCCACTTT
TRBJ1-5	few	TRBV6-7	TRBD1	CASSYSTGVEGNQPQHF	TGTGCCAGCAGTTACTCGACAGGGGTAGAGGGCAATCAGCCCCAGCATTTT
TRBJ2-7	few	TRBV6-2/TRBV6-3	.	CASSYTGAGRYEQYF	TGTGCCAGCAGTTACACGGGAGCTGGACGATACGAGCAGTACTTC
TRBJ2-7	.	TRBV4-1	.	CASSPTGRASDEQYF	TGCGCCAGCAGCCCTACAGGGAGGGCATCGGACGAGCAGTACTTC
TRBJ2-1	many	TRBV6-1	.	CASNRGSYNEQFF	TGTGCCAGCAACCGGGGTTCGTACAATGAGCAGTTCTTC
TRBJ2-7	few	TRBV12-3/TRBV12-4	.	CASRITGAATGEQYF	TGTGCCAGCAGAATCACGGGGGCGGCTACGGGGGAGCAGTACTTC
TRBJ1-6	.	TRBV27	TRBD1	CASSLAGQGGGSYNSPLHF	TGTGCCAGCAGTTTAGCCGGACAGGGTGGAGGATCCTATAATTCACCCCTCCACTTT
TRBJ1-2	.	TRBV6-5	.	CASSYRGGGNGYTF	TGTGCCAGCAGTTATCGGGGAGGGGGAAATGGCTACACCTTC
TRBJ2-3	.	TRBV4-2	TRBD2	CASSQERGTMSDTQYF	TGTGCCAGCAGCCAAGAGCGGGGGACCATGTCAGATACGCAGTATTTT
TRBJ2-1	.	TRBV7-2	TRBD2	CASSLAHGGRAKFF	TGTGCCAGCAGCTTAGCGCACGGCGGGAGGGCTAAGTTCTTC
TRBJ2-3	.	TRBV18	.	CASSAVGGPTDTQYF	TGTGCCAGCTCAGCGGTGGGCGGGCCCACGGATACGCAGTATTTT
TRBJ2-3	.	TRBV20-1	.	CSAKGRRSTDTQYF	TGCAGTGCTAAGGGACGGCGAAGCACAGATACGCAGTATTTT
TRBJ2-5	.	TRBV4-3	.	CASSQGHRADGRETQYF	TGCGCCAGCAGCCAGGGCCATCGGGCGGATGGGAGAGAGACCCAGTACTTC
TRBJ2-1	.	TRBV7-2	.	CASSLQLPPYNEQFF	TGTGCCAGCAGCTTACAACTTCCTCCCTACAATGAGCAGTTCTTC
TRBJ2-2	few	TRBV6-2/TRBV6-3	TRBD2	CASTVLAGEENTGELFF	TGTGCCAGCACAGTACTAGCGGGAGAGGAGAACACCGGGGAGCTGTTTTTT
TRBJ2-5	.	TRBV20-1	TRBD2	CSATLAGGRETQYF	TGCAGTGCAACACTAGCGGGGGGGCGGGAGACCCAGTACTTC
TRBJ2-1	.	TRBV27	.	CASSRIGQYNEQFF	TGTGCCAGCAGTCGGATCGGACAGTACAATGAGCAGTTCTTC
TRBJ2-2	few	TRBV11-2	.	CASSLDLAVQLFF	TGTGCCAGCAGCTTAGACTTAGCGGTCCAGCTGTTTTTT